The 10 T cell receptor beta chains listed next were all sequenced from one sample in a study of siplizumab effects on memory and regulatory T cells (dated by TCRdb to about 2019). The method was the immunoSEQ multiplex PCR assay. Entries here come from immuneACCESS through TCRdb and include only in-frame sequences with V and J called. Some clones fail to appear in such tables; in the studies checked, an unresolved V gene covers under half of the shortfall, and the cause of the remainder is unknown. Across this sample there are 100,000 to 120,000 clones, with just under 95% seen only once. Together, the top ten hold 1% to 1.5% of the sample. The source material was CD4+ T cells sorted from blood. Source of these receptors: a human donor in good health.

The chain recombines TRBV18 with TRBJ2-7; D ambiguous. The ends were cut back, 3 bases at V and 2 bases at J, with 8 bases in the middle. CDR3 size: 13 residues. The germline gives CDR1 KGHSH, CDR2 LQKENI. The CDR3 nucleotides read TGTGCCAGCTCACCCGACCCAACCTACGAGCAGTACTTC. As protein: CASSPDPTYEQYF. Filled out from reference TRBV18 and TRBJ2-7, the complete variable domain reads NAGVMQNPRHLVRRRGQEARLRCSPMKGHSHVYWYRQLPEEGLKFMVYLQKENIIDESGMPKERFSAEFPKEGPSILRIQQVVRGDSAAYFCASSPDPTYEQYFGPGTRLTVT.

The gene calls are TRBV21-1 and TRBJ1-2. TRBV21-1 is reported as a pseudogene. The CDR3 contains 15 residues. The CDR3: CASSTKSRVSDGYTF. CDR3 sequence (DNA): TGTGCCAGCAGCACTAAATCAAGGGTGTCGGATGGCTACACCTTC.

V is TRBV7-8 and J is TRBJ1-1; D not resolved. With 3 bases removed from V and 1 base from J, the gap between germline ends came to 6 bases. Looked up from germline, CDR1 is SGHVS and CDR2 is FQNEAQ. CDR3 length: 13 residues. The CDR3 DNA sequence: TGTGCCAGCAGCTTTCAGGAGAACACTGAAGCTTTCTTT. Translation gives CASSFQENTEAFF.

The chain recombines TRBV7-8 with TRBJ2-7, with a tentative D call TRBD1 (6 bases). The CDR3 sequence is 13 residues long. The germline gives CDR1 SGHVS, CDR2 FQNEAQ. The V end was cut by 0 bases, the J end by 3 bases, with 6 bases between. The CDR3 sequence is CASSLARGYEQYF. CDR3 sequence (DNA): TGTGCCAGCAGCTTAGCCAGGGGCTACGAGCAGTACTTC.

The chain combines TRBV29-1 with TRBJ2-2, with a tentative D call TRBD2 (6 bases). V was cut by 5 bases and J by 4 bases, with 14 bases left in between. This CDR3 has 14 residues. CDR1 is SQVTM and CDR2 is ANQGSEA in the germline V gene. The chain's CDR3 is CSVKWGESTGELFF. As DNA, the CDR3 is TGCAGCGTTAAGTGGGGGGAGAGCACCGGGGAGCTGTTTTTT.

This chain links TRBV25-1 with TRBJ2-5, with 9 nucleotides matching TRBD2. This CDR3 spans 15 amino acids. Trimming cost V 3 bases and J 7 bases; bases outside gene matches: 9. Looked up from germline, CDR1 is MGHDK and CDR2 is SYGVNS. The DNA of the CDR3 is TGTGCCAGCAGTGACCCTGGACAAGCGGGGGGGACCCAGTACTTC. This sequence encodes CASSDPGQAGGTQYF.

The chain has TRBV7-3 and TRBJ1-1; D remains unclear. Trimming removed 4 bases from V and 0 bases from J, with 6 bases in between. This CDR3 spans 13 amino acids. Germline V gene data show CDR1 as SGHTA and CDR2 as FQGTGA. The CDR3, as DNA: TGTGCCAGCAGCTCCGCAGTGAACACTGAAGCTTTCTTT. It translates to CASSSAVNTEAFF.

The CDR3 loop is CASSMDGVKPQHF. The DNA for the CDR3 is TGTGCCAGTAGTATGGATGGGGTAAAGCCCCAGCATTTT. This chain links TRBV19 with TRBJ1-5; D unresolved. Germline-derived CDR1 and CDR2 are LNHDA and SQIVND (reference sequence). Deletions cut 3 bases from V and 8 bases from J, with 11 bases between. The CDR3 length is 13 residues.

CDR3 sequence (DNA): TGTGCCAGCACCCACGGAGGCGGGAGGGCCAGGGAGCAGTTCTTC. Its protein is CASTHGGGRAREQFF. The rearrangement links TRBV6-5 to TRBJ2-1; TRBD2 aligns across 9 bases. The CDR3 length is 15 residues. V lost 7 bases, J lost 10 bases, and 14 bases stayed unmatched. Germline V lookup: CDR1 MNHEY, CDR2 SVGAGI.

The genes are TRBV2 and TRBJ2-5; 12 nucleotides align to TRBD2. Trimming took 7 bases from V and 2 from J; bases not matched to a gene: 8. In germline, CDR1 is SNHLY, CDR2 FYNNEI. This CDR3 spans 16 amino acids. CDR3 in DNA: TGTGCCAGCAAAAGGGAGCTAGCGGGGGGGCAAGAGACCCAGTACTTC. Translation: CASKRELAGGQETQYF.